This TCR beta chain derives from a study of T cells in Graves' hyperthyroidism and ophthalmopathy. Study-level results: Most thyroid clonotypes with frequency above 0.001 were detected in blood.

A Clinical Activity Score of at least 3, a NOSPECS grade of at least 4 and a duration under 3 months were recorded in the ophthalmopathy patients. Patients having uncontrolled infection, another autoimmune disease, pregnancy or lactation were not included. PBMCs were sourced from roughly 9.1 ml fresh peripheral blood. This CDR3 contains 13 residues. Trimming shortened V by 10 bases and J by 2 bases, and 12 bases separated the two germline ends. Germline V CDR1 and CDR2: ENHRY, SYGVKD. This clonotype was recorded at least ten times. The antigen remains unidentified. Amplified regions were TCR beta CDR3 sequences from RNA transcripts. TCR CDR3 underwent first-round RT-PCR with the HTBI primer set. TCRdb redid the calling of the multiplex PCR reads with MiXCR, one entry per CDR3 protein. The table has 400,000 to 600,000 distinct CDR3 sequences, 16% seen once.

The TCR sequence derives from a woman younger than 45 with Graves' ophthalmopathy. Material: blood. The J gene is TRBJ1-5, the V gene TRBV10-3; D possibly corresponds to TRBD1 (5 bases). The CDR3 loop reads CATAGVGNQPQHF. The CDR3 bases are TGTGCCACGGCGGGGGTTGGCAATCAGCCCCAGCATTTT.